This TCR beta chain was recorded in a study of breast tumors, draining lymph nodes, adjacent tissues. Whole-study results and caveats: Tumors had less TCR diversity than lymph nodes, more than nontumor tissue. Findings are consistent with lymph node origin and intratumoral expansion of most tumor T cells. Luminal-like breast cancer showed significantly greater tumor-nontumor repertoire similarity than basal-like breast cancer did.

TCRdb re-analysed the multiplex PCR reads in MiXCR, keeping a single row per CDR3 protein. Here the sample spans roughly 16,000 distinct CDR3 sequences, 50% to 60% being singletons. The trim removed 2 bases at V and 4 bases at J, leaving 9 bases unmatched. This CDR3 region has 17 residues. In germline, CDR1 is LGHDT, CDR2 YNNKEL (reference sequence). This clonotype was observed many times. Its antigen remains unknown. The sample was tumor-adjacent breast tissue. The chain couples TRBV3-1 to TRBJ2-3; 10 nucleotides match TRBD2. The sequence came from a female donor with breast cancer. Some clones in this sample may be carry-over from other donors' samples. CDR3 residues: CASSQRVGLAGADTQYF. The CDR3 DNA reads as TGTGCCAGCAGCCAACGGGTCGGGCTAGCGGGAGCAGATACGCAGTATTTT.